This TCR beta chain is from a study of blood T cell dynamics during melanoma immunotherapy. The table came from immunoSEQ multiplex PCR; TCRdb's copy has only in-frame clones and leaves some out. Among about 13,000 clones listed, around 92% were seen once. This CDR3 has 15 residues. Looked up from germline, CDR1 is MGHRA and CDR2 is YSYEKL. Trimming removed 5 bases from V and 2 bases from J, with 10 bases in between. Time point indicated: pre-treatment baseline. J is TRBJ2-6 and V is TRBV4-1, with D unclear. The sample was blood, taken from a patient treated with checkpoint blockade. This receptor was identified in a human donor with melanoma. This chain's CDR3 is CASSRLETGANVLTF. CDR3 DNA sequence: TGCGCCAGCAGCAGACTGGAAACTGGGGCCAACGTCCTGACTTTC.